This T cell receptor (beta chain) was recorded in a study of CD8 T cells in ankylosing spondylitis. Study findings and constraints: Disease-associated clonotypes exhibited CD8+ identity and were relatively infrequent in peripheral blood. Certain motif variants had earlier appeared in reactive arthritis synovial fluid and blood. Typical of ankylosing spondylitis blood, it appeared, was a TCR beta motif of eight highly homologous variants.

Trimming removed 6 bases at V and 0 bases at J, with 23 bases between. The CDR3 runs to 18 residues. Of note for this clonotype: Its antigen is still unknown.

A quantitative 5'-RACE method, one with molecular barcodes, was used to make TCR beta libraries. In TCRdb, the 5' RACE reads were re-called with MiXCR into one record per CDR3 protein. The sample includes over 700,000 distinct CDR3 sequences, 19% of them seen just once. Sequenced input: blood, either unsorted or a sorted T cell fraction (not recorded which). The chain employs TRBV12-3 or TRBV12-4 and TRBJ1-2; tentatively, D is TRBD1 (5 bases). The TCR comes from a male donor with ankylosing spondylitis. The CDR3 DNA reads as TGTGCCAGCAGCATGCTGTCCGGGACTTCGAGAGCTAACTATGGCTACACCTTC. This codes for CASSMLSGTSRANYGYTF.